These 30 T cell receptor beta chains originate from one sample sequenced in a study of blood T cell repertoires in COVID-19. The repertoire was sequenced with immunoSEQ multiplex PCR; TCRdb's copy has only in-frame clones and lacks some. The sample lists under 95,000 clones; roughly 90% were seen once. Sequencing was performed on peripheral blood. These TCRs come from a woman aged 45-65 years with acute or convalescent COVID-19.

This chain joins TRBV5-6 and TRBJ2-1; 7 bases line up with TRBD1. The V gene's germline CDR1 is SGHDT and CDR2 YYEEEE. This CDR3 contains 16 residues. Unmatched junction bases numbered 10, after V lost 3 bases and J lost 4 bases. The CDR3 reads CASSWGYGTAYNEQFF. DNA for the CDR3: TGTGCCAGCAGCTGGGGATATGGGACAGCATACAATGAGCAGTTCTTC.

The chain is built from TRBV12-5 and TRBJ2-1, with TRBD1 identical over 12 bases. Germline values: CDR1 LGHNT, CDR2 FRNRAP. The junction had 7 bases not matched to a gene; V was cut back by 2 bases and J by 8 bases. The CDR3 has 16 residues. CDR3 in DNA: TGTGCTAGTGGTTTGACTCCGGGACAGGGGGCGTATGAGCAGTTCTTC. Translated, it gives CASGLTPGQGAYEQFF.

The chain employs TRBV4-1 and TRBJ1-4; TRBD1 matches at 9 bases. The CDR3 sequence is 15 residues long. V lost 2 bases and J lost 6; bases outside the gene matches: 4. CDR1 MGHRA and CDR2 YSYEKL come from the germline V gene. CDR3 bases: TGCGCCAGCAGCCAACGGACAGGGGAGTATGAAAAACTGTTTTTT. It specifies CASSQRTGEYEKLFF.

The chain combines TRBV10-2 with TRBJ1-2; possibly TRBD1 for D (5 bases). This CDR3 is built from 14 residues. Germline CDR1 and CDR2: WSHSY and SAAADI. V shed 4 bases and J shed 2 bases, with 11 bases lying between them. Written as DNA, the CDR3 is TGCGCCAGCAGTGTATCCGGGGGAAACTATGGCTACACCTTC. Translating it yields CASSVSGGNYGYTF.

V gene TRBV3-1 (or the pseudogene TRBV3-2) combines with J gene TRBJ1-6; possibly TRBD1 for D (6 bases). Germline values: CDR1 LGHDT, CDR2 YNNKEL (reference sequence). V was pared by 1 base and J by 8 bases, with 12 bases between. This CDR3 comprises 15 residues. CDR3 DNA sequence: TGTGCCAGCAGCCAAGGGTCAGGGGTTGATTCACCCCTCCACTTT. Its translation is CASSQGSGVDSPLHF.

The chain is built from TRBV5-1 and TRBJ2-1; D may be TRBD2 (7 bases). This CDR3 has 14 amino acids. V was cut by 8 bases and J by 8 bases, with 20 bases left in between. The germline V gene encodes CDR1 SGHRS and CDR2 YFSETQ. The CDR3 nucleotides are TGCGCCAGTCGCGGGGGCGGAGTCGTGGATGAGCAGTTCTTC. The encoded protein is CASRGGGVVDEQFF. Full variable domain (rest looked up from reference TRBV5-1 and TRBJ2-1): KAGVTQTPRYLIKTRGQQVTLSCSPISGHRSVSWYQQTPGQGLQFLFEYFSETQRNKGNFPGRFSGRQFSNSRSEMNVSTLELGDSALYLCASRGGGVVDEQFFGPGTRLTVL.

This sequence joins TRBV27 and TRBJ1-5, with D hard to call. The length of the CDR3 is 15 residues. The germline CDR1 and CDR2 sequences are MNHEY and SMNVEV (reference sequence). V lost 2 bases, J lost 0 bases, and 8 bases lay in between. The DNA of the CDR3 is TGTGCCAGCAGTTTAGCTAGTAGTAGCAATCAGCCCCAGCATTTT. This sequence encodes CASSLASSSNQPQHF.

V is TRBV5-8 and J is TRBJ2-2; 8 nucleotides align to TRBD2. J lost 2 bases, V lost 0 bases, and 6 bases had no gene match. Germline V gene sequence: CDR1 SGHTS, CDR2 YDEGEE. The CDR3 length is 17 residues. Written as DNA, the CDR3 is TGTGCCAGCAGCTTGGCCCGGACTAGCTTAAACACCGGGGAGCTGTTTTTT. This translates into CASSLARTSLNTGELFF.

The V and J genes are TRBV7-9 and TRBJ1-3; no firm D call. The CDR3 loop spans 16 amino acids. Germline V gene sequence: CDR1 SEHNR, CDR2 FQNEAQ (reference sequence). Trimming took 4 bases from V and 4 from J, leaving 17 bases between them. CDR3 coding DNA: TGTGCCAGCAGCTCAACGGGAGGTGGAATCGGAAACACCATATATTTT. It yields the protein CASSSTGGGIGNTIYF.

This clone was counted once. The chain links TRBV27 to TRBJ1-6; 8 nucleotides line up with TRBD1. CDR3 length equals 14 residues. The V gene's germline CDR1 is MNHEY and CDR2 SMNVEV (reference sequence). V shed 6 bases, J shed 6 bases, and the junction held 4 bases outside the gene matches. The CDR3 bases are TGTGCCAGCAGGCCTGGACAGGGTAATTCACCCCTCCACTTT. Residues: CASRPGQGNSPLHF.

This clone was detected only a few times. V and J are TRBV28 and TRBJ1-1; D perhaps matches TRBD1 (5 bases). The length of the CDR3 is 14 residues. CDR1 is MDHEN, CDR2 SYDVKM, per germline. Trimming took 6 bases from V and 1 from J, leaving 12 bases between them. CDR3 sequence: CASRTGGGNTEAFF. The DNA of the CDR3 is TGTGCCAGCAGGACCGGGGGGGGGAACACTGAAGCTTTCTTT.

This clone was seen just once. J is TRBJ2-1 and V is TRBV27; 14 bases map to TRBD2. Germline lookup yields CDR1 MNHEY and CDR2 SMNVEV (reference sequence). The ends lost 5 bases at V and 8 bases at J; junction bases unmatched: 5. CDR3 length: 15 amino acids. The CDR3 is CASSPGLAGADEQFF. The CDR3 DNA follows: TGTGCCAGCAGTCCGGGACTAGCGGGAGCTGATGAGCAGTTCTTC.

The chain couples TRBV27 to TRBJ2-2, with D unresolved. Trimming took off 0 bases at V and 7 bases at J, with 12 bases between the two ends. Germline CDR1 and CDR2: MNHEY and SMNVEV (reference sequence). The CDR3 consists of 15 residues. The CDR3 loop is CASSLSYGPGGELFF. The CDR3 region has the DNA TGTGCCAGCAGTTTATCGTACGGCCCAGGCGGGGAGCTGTTTTTT.

This sequence joins TRBV7-3 and TRBJ2-1, with D possibly being TRBD2 (6 bases). The CDR3 has 16 amino acids. Per the germline V gene, CDR1 is SGHTA and CDR2 is FQGTGA. Trimming removed 2 bases at V and 4 bases at J, with 15 bases between. CDR3 residues: CASSLGAGGPYNEQFF. The CDR3 region has the DNA TGTGCCAGCAGCTTAGGGGCCGGGGGACCTTACAATGAGCAGTTCTTC.

The rearrangement uses TRBV7-2 and TRBJ2-1, with 11 bases fitting TRBD1. J gave up 3 bases and V 5 bases, and 6 bases lay outside the gene matches. Per the germline V gene, CDR1 is SGHTA and CDR2 is FQGNSA. This CDR3 contains 16 residues. The CDR3 here is CASSPDRGHNYNEQFF. DNA of the CDR3: TGTGCCAGCAGCCCGGACAGGGGGCATAACTACAATGAGCAGTTCTTC.

The chain couples TRBV2 to TRBJ1-1; TRBD1 matches at 8 bases. Unmatched junction bases numbered 8, after V lost 5 bases and J lost 0 bases. The CDR3 loop spans 16 amino acids. Per the germline V gene, CDR1 is SNHLY and CDR2 is FYNNEI. The CDR3 loop reads CASSFSPGQVNTEAFF. The CDR3 nucleotides are TGTGCCAGCAGTTTTTCCCCGGGACAGGTGAACACTGAAGCTTTCTTT.

J is TRBJ2-2 and V is TRBV2; D is uncertain. Trimming took 5 bases from V and 5 from J, leaving 12 bases between them. The V gene's germline CDR1 is SNHLY and CDR2 FYNNEI. The CDR3 is made up of 14 amino acids. The CDR3 DNA is TGTGCCAGCAGTTTAACGTTTGAGACCGGGGAGCTGTTTTTT. As protein: CASSLTFETGELFF.

V is TRBV3-1 (or the pseudogene TRBV3-2) and J is TRBJ1-6; possibly TRBD1 for D (5 bases). With 4 bases removed from V and 7 bases from J, the gap between germline ends came to 11 bases. This CDR3 spans 14 amino acids. Germline assignment: CDR1 LGHDT and CDR2 YNNKEL (reference sequence). For the CDR3, the DNA is TGTGCCAGCAGCCGAGGACAAACAAATTCACCCCTCCACTTT. This encodes CASSRGQTNSPLHF.

Here the CDR3 DNA reads TGTGCCAGATTGACAGGGATTAATTCACCCCTCCACTTT. Amino acids: CARLTGINSPLHF. J is TRBJ1-6 and V is TRBV14, with 7 bases fitting TRBD1. CDR1 and CDR2 (germline): SGHDN, FVKESK. Trimming at V came to 9 bases and at J to 6 bases, leaving 5 bases not matched to a gene. The CDR3 covers 13 residues.

This clone was detected once. V and J are TRBV6-6 and TRBJ2-7, with TRBD1 identical over 12 bases. CDR1 is MNHNY, CDR2 SVGAGI, per germline (reference sequence). V trimming: 8 bases; J trimming: 4 bases; junction bases outside the gene matches: 6. The CDR3 has 14 residues. The CDR3 region has the DNA TGTGCCAGCCAAAAGGGACAGGGGGCATACGAGCAGTACTTC. Translating gives CASQKGQGAYEQYF.

This clone was detected a few times. The V gene is TRBV27, the J gene TRBJ2-7; 14 nucleotides agree with TRBD2. This CDR3 has 16 amino acids. Per germline, CDR1 MNHEY and CDR2 SMNVEV (reference sequence). Trimming removed 5 bases from V and 1 base from J; junction bases left unmatched: 4. DNA of the CDR3: TGTGCCAGCAGTAAGGGACTAGCGGGAGTGTCCTACGAGCAGTACTTC. Translated, it gives CASSKGLAGVSYEQYF.

The genes are TRBV7-2 and TRBJ2-2; weak D call: TRBD1 (5 bases). The CDR3 totals 15 residues. Germline V gives CDR1 SGHTA, CDR2 FQGNSA. The ends were cut back, 4 bases at V and 2 bases at J, with 11 bases in the middle. The CDR3 sequence is CASSSSQGNTGELFF. The CDR3 bases are TGTGCCAGCAGCTCATCTCAGGGTAACACCGGGGAGCTGTTTTTT. Supplemented by reference TRBV7-2 and TRBJ2-2, the full variable domain reads GAGVSQSPSNKVTEKGKDVELRCDPISGHTALYWYRQSLGQGLEFLIYFQGNSAPDKSGLPSDRFSAERTGGSVSTLTIQRTQQEDSAVYLCASSSSQGNTGELFFGEGSRLTVL.

The chain is built from TRBV11-3 and TRBJ2-2; D is uncertain. Germline CDR1 SGHNT, CDR2 YENEEA. This CDR3 is 12 amino acids long. The V and J ends lost 3 bases and 8 bases respectively, with 7 bases between them. For the CDR3, the DNA is TGTGCCAGCAGCTTGGAGAGGGGGGAGCTGTTTTTT. Translated: CASSLERGELFF.

This chain joins TRBV30 and TRBJ1-2; TRBD1 aligns across 11 bases. CDR3 length equals 15 residues. Trimming took 5 bases from V and 6 from J; bases not matched to a gene: 11. CDR1 and CDR2 from the germline V gene are GTSNPN and SVGIG (reference sequence). This chain's CDR3 is CAWEEDRGRVDGYTF. The CDR3 DNA reads as TGTGCCTGGGAAGAGGACAGGGGGCGAGTAGATGGCTACACCTTC. Drawing the rest from reference TRBV30 and TRBJ1-2, the complete variable domain is SQTIHQWPATLVQPVGSPLSLECTVEGTSNPNLYWYRQAAGRGLQLLFYSVGIGQISSEVPQNLSASRPQDRQFILSSKKLLLSDSGFYLCAWEEDRGRVDGYTFGSGTRLTVV.

The V gene is TRBV25-1, the J gene TRBJ1-2, with a possible D match to TRBD1 (6 bases). Germline CDR1 reads MGHDK; CDR2 reads SYGVNS. V dropped 0 bases and J dropped 8 bases, with 13 bases sitting between them. The CDR3 is 14 residues long. The CDR3 region has the DNA TGTGCCAGCAGTGAATATCAGGGGTTCGGCGGCTACACCTTC. This sequence encodes CASSEYQGFGGYTF.

This sequence joins TRBV29-1 and TRBJ1-2; no firm D call. Germline V gives CDR1 SQVTM, CDR2 ANQGSEA. This CDR3 is 11 amino acids long. Trimming pared 6 bases from V and 1 base from J, leaving 6 bases between. CDR3 coding DNA: TGCAGCGTGGAGTTTAACTATGGCTACACCTTC. It encodes CSVEFNYGYTF.

V and J are TRBV6-2 or TRBV6-3 and TRBJ1-2; maybe TRBD1 (5 bases). The CDR3 totals 13 residues. CDR1 MNHEY and CDR2 SVGEGT come from the germline V gene. Trimming took 2 bases from V and 5 from J, leaving 9 bases between them. The CDR3 sequence is CASSYDRSYGYTF. CDR3 DNA sequence: TGTGCCAGCAGTTACGACAGAAGTTATGGCTACACCTTC.

The chain couples TRBV9 to TRBJ2-1, with D maybe TRBD2 (6 bases). The CDR3 is 13 residues long. Germline CDR1 is SGDLS and CDR2 is YYNGEE. Deletions cut 2 bases from V and 10 bases from J, with 13 bases between. CDR3 amino acids: CASSVGGGAEQFF. DNA of the CDR3: TGTGCCAGCAGCGTCGGCGGCGGGGCGGAGCAGTTCTTC.

This clone was seen once. The gene calls are TRBV28 and TRBJ1-1; D perhaps matches TRBD1 (5 bases). CDR3 size: 12 residues. V was cut by 6 bases and J by 3 bases, with 8 bases left in between. From germline, CDR1 is MDHEN and CDR2 SYDVKM. The CDR3 reads CASRAGDTEAFF. CDR3 nucleotides: TGTGCCAGCAGAGCGGGGGACACTGAAGCTTTCTTT.

V usage is TRBV28 and J usage is TRBJ2-7; no firm D call. The CDR3 contains 14 residues. V was cut by 4 bases and J by 2 bases, with 12 bases left in between. The germline gives CDR1 MDHEN, CDR2 SYDVKM. The CDR3 region is CASSSASGTYEQYF. In DNA, the CDR3 is TGTGCCAGCAGTTCCGCCTCAGGTACCTACGAGCAGTACTTC.